The rows below give T cell receptor beta chains drawn from one sample of a study of blood T cell repertoires in COVID-19. Only in-frame clones appear in the TCRdb table, and some are missing; sequencing was by immunoSEQ multiplex PCR. This sample has 75,000 to 100,000 clones, with roughly 82% found just once. Sequencing was performed on peripheral blood. The receptors come from a man aged 45-65 years with active or convalescent COVID-19. Each CDR3 is given with its conserved first and last residue. The D gene is left open where the match is weak. Where a row states a size, it is once, few, many or the class of an expanded clone; other rows omit it.

clone size: -
J gene: TRBJ1-1
D gene: TRBD1
V gene: TRBV11-2
CDR3 DNA: TGTGCCAGCAGCTTACAGGACAGGGGCACTGAAGCTTTCTTT
CDR3 protein: CASSLQDRGTEAFF

clone size: -
J gene: TRBJ1-2
D gene: TRBD1
V gene: TRBV2
CDR3 DNA: TGTGCCAGCAGTGCGGGACAGGGCTATGGCTACACCTTC
CDR3 protein: CASSAGQGYGYTF

clone size: -
J gene: TRBJ2-1
D gene: -
V gene: TRBV4-1
CDR3 DNA: TGCGCCAGCAGCCAAGAGGAGGGGGCGGGCGAGCAGTTCTTC
CDR3 protein: CASSQEEGAGEQFF

clone size: -
J gene: TRBJ1-1
D gene: -
V gene: TRBV21-1
CDR3 DNA: TGTGCCAGCAGAACCCGGGACATGGGCAACACTGAAGCTTTCTTT
CDR3 protein: CASRTRDMGNTEAFF

clone size: -
J gene: TRBJ1-5
D gene: -
V gene: TRBV19
CDR3 DNA: TGTGCCAGTAGTATGGGGGGGGCAGGAGATCAGCCCCAGCATTTT
CDR3 protein: CASSMGGAGDQPQHF

clone size: -
J gene: TRBJ2-2
D gene: TRBD1
V gene: TRBV18
CDR3 DNA: TGTGCCAGCTCACCGGGACAGGGAGGCACCGGGGAGCTGTTTTTT
CDR3 protein: CASSPGQGGTGELFF

clone size: -
J gene: TRBJ1-3
D gene: TRBD1
V gene: TRBV19
CDR3 DNA: TGTGCCAGTAGCAAGGGACAGGGAGGAAACACCATATATTTT
CDR3 protein: CASSKGQGGNTIYF

clone size: few
J gene: TRBJ1-6
D gene: -
V gene: TRBV27
CDR3 DNA: TGTGCCAGCAGTTTTGGGGGCGAGGATTCACCCCTCCACTTT
CDR3 protein: CASSFGGEDSPLHF

clone size: -
J gene: TRBJ2-6
D gene: -
V gene: TRBV10-3
CDR3 DNA: TGTGCCATCAGTGAGTCGAAGACGGCAGGGCCCGGGGCCAACGTCCTGACTTTC
CDR3 protein: CAISESKTAGPGANVLTF

clone size: once
J gene: TRBJ2-2
D gene: -
V gene: TRBV7-6
CDR3 DNA: TGTGCCAGCAGCTTAAGAGGGCTCGGGGAGCTGTTTTTT
CDR3 protein: CASSLRGLGELFF

clone size: -
J gene: TRBJ2-3
D gene: -
V gene: TRBV19
CDR3 DNA: TGTGCCAGTAGGCAGGATCCTAGCACAGATACGCAGTATTTT
CDR3 protein: CASRQDPSTDTQYF